Described below is a single T cell receptor beta chain sequence and its context. Its antigen is undetermined. This sample stems from a study of T cells after posttransplantation cyclophosphamide. General study results and limits: TRB overlap between skin or GI tissue T cells and blood was limited. Donor CD8+ memory clones often dominated recipient blood repertoires at later times. Recipient CMV seropositivity and CMV reactivation strongly tracked TRB clonality.

V lost 5 bases to trimming and J lost 4 bases, with 12 bases between them. The germline gives CDR1 MNHEY, CDR2 SMNVEV (reference sequence). The CDR3 sequence is 14 residues long. Measured with immunoSEQ multiplex PCR; TCRdb has only the in-frame clones, and not every one. The sample has 15,000 to 20,000 clones; around 87% are singletons. Busulfan-fludarabine conditioning, marrow transplant, and cyclophosphamide on days +3 and +4 were administered. The TCR comes from a female patient in her forties or fifties who received an allogeneic stem cell transplant from a related donor, was CMV-positive, and had no GVHD. Some T cells may possibly be graft donor cells. This sequence joins TRBV27 and TRBJ2-1; weak D call: TRBD2 (6 bases). This specimen consisted of PBMCs, obtained after allogeneic stem cell transplant with posttransplant cyclophosphamide. CDR3 coding DNA: TGTGCCAGCAGTCCGGGGACTCCGTACAATGAGCAGTTCTTC. It translates to CASSPGTPYNEQFF.